This TCR beta chain was sequenced during a study of shared clonotypes between healthy human individuals. The CDR3 extends over 15 amino acids. V was pared by 5 bases and J by 0 bases, with 6 bases of the junction left unmatched. Germline assignment: CDR1 SEHNR and CDR2 FQNEAQ (reference sequence). Only CD45RO-negative cells positively selected for CCR7 counted as naive CD8 cells, so terminally differentiated effector memory CD45RA+ cells were excluded. Only one count was recorded for this clone. Profiling relied on immunoSEQ multiplex PCR, and the TCRdb table lists in-frame clones only, not all of them. The sample records around 600,000 clones, roughly 98% being singletons.

Sequenced input: naive CD8+ T cells sorted from blood. The gene calls are TRBV7-9 and TRBJ2-7; TRBD1 matches at 8 bases. This clonotype was sampled from a man aged 25 to 40 in good health. In nucleotides, the CDR3 is TGTGCCAGCAGCCCGAGGACAGGGAACTCCTACGAGCAGTACTTC. This codes for CASSPRTGNSYEQYF.